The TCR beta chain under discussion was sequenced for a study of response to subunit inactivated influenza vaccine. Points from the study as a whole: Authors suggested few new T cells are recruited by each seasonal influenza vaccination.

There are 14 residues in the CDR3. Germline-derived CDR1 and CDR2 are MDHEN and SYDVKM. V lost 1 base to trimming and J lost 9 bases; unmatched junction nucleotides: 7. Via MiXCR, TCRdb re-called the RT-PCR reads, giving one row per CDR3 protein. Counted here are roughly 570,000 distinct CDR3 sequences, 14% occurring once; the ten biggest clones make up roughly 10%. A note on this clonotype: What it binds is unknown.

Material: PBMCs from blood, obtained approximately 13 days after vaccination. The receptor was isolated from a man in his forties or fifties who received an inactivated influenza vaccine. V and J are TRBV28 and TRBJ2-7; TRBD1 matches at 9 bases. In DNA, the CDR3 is TGTGCCAGCAGTTTATTTCAGGACAGGGGCCTGCAGTACTTC. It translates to CASSLFQDRGLQYF. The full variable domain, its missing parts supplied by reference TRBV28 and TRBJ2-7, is DVKVTQSSRYLVKRTGEKVFLECVQDMDHENMFWYRQDPGLGLRLIYFSYDVKMKEKGDIPEGYSVSREKKERFSLILESASTNQTSMYLCASSLFQDRGLQYFGPGTRLTVT.